Listed below are T cell receptor beta chains from one sample, sequenced in a study of cytomegalovirus exposure and HLA in healthy donors. The repertoire was sequenced with immunoSEQ multiplex PCR; TCRdb's copy has only in-frame clones and lacks some. This sample's table reports approximately 120,000 clones. The sequencing input was PBMCs. These receptor sequences come from a man younger than 45 in good health and CMV-seronegative. CDR3s include the opening cysteine and the closing phenylalanine or tryptophan. A D gene is named only where the DNA matches it firmly.

TRBJ2-1,TRBV14,TRBD2,TGTGCCAGCAGCCAAGATGCTAGCGGGAGTAATGAGCAGTTCTTC,CASSQDASGSNEQFF
TRBJ2-6,TRBV19,.,TGTGCCAGTAGTACCCTGGGACAACACTCTGGGGCCAACGTCCTGACTTTC,CASSTLGQHSGANVLTF
TRBJ1-2,TRBV27,TRBD1,TGTGCCAGCAGTCTGACAGGGATTAACTATGGCTACACCTTC,CASSLTGINYGYTF
TRBJ2-1,TRBV5-1,TRBD2,TGCGCCAGCAGCTTGGGTCTGTCGGGAGGGCTTAATGAGCAGTTCTTC,CASSLGLSGGLNEQFF
TRBJ2-1,TRBV5-1,TRBD2,TGCGCCAGCAGCCGGGACTATCGCCGCGACAATGAGCAGTTCTTC,CASSRDYRRDNEQFF
TRBJ1-3,TRBV30,.,TGTGCCTGGACGTGGCAGTTCTCCTCTGGAAACACCATATATTTT,CAWTWQFSSGNTIYF
TRBJ2-1,TRBV19,TRBD2,TGTGCCAGTAGTATAGTTGGACTAGCGGGAGGGTCGGCCTACAATGAGCAGTTCTTC,CASSIVGLAGGSAYNEQFF
TRBJ2-1,TRBV6-5,.,TGTGCCAGCTACAACGGCGGGAACTGGTTCTTC,CASYNGGNWFF
TRBJ1-2,TRBV7-9,TRBD1,TGTGCCAGCAGCAACCGGGACAGGCCTTATGGCTACACCTTC,CASSNRDRPYGYTF
TRBJ2-5,TRBV19,TRBD1,TGTGCCAGTAGACCCGGGACAGGGGGATCGGAGACCCAGTACTTC,CASRPGTGGSETQYF
TRBJ1-2,TRBV7-9,TRBD1,TGTGCCAGCAGCTTCACGGGACAGGGGGCCGGTGGCTACACCTTC,CASSFTGQGAGGYTF
TRBJ1-2,TRBV28,TRBD1,TGTGCCAGCAGTTTACTCCCTACAGGGGTCTTCGGCTACACCTTC,CASSLLPTGVFGYTF
TRBJ2-1,TRBV29-1,.,TGCAGCGCCACCCGAGGGAAGGATGAGCAGTTCTTC,CSATRGKDEQFF
TRBJ2-5,TRBV30,.,TGTGCCTGGAGTGTAAACAGTCAAGAGACCCAGTACTTC,CAWSVNSQETQYF
TRBJ2-7,TRBV2,TRBD2,TGTGCCAGCCGCGGAATCGCTAGCGGACACTACGAGCAGTACTTC,CASRGIASGHYEQYF
TRBJ2-7,TRBV7-8,TRBD1,TGTGCCAGCAGCTTAGGGACAGGTGATGTGGGCGGTACATACGAGCAGTACTTC,CASSLGTGDVGGTYEQYF
TRBJ1-5,TRBV27,TRBD1,TGTGCCAGCAGTTTAGTGGGTGTGGACAGGGTCAATCAGCCCCAGCATTTT,CASSLVGVDRVNQPQHF
TRBJ1-4,TRBV7-2,.,TGTGCCAGCAGCTACGAACAGGGCAAACTGTTTTTT,CASSYEQGKLFF